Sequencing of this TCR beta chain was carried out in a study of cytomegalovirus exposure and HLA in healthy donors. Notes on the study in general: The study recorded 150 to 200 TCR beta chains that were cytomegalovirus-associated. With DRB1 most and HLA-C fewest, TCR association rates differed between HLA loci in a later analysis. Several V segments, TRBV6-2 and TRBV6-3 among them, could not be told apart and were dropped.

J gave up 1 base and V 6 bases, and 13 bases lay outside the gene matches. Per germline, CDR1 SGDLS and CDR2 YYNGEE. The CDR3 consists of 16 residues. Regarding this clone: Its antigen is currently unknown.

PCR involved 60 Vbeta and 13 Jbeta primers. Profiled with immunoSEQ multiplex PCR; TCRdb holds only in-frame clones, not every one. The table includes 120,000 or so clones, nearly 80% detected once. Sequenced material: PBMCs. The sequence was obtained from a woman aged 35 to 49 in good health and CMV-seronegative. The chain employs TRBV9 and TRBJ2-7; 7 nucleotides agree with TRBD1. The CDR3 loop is CASNPSQKGASYEQYF. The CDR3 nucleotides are TGTGCCAGCAACCCTTCACAAAAGGGGGCTTCCTACGAGCAGTACTTC. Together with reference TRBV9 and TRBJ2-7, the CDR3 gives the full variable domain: DSGVTQTPKHLITATGQRVTLRCSPRSGDLSVYWYQQSLDQGLQFLIQYYNGEERAKGNILERFSAQQFPDLHSELNLSSLELGDSALYFCASNPSQKGASYEQYFGPGTRLTVT.